The TCR beta chain under discussion was sequenced for a study of blood T cells in healthy people across ages. Study-wide context: Per two T cells, template switching captured roughly one barcoded beta molecule.

Approximately 10 milliliters was the volume of peripheral blood drawn from each donor. Findings and limits, study-wide: Measured against age, TCR beta diversity per million T cells decreased in a roughly linear manner. Naive T cell percentage showed a strong correlation with TCR beta diversity.

A J-beta primer mix and a sample-barcoded 5' primer were used in a second PCR of about 7 to 12 cycles. TCRdb reprocessed the 5' RACE reads with MiXCR, giving one entry per CDR3 protein. The sample has 650,000 to 700,000 distinct CDR3 sequences; approximately 29% are singletons. CDR3 length: 12 amino acids. The V end was cut by 5 bases, the J end by 8 bases, with 13 bases between. CDR1 is SGDLS, CDR2 YYNGEE, per germline. This clonotype was counted a few times. Its specificity is unknown. What was sequenced was blood. The chain employs TRBV9 and TRBJ1-2; D remains unclear. The source of this sequence is a woman of 80 years or more in good health. DNA for the CDR3: TGTGCCAGCAGACGGACCGTCGACGGCTACACCTTC. Amino acid sequence: CASRRTVDGYTF.